This T cell receptor beta chain was obtained from a study of breast tumors, draining lymph nodes, adjacent tissues. General study points: Compared with lymph nodes, tumors were less diverse; compared with nontumor tissue, more. Most tumor T cells seemingly derive from lymph node, then expand in tumor. The lymph node origin of tumor T cells was framed as consistent with a hypothesis, not demonstrated.

TCRdb re-called the multiplex PCR reads with MiXCR, one entry per CDR3 protein. The data show some 120,000 distinct CDR3 sequences, with just under 20% seen just once and around 3.5% held by the top ten. In germline, CDR1 is LNHDA, CDR2 SQIVND (reference sequence). The V end lost 11 bases, the J end lost 0 bases, and 14 bases lay between the germline ends. This CDR3 is built from 14 residues. Breast cancer patients provided tissue from their axillary draining lymph nodes. This clonotype has a count of ten or more. Its cognate antigen is unknown. V usage is TRBV19 and J usage is TRBJ1-5; the D gene is possibly TRBD1 (5 bases). The sequencing input was axillary lymph node tissue. This TCR derives from a female donor with breast cancer. Some clones in this sample may be carry-over from other donors' samples. The CDR3 spells CASHGGGSNQPQHF. The CDR3 nucleotides are TGTGCCTCCCACGGGGGAGGTAGCAATCAGCCCCAGCATTTT.